The 30 T cell receptor beta chains given below trace back to one sample, sequenced in a study of cytomegalovirus exposure and HLA in healthy donors. Profiling relied on immunoSEQ multiplex PCR, and the TCRdb table lists in-frame clones only, not all of them. The sample shows hundreds of thousands of clones, approximately 90% of them seen only once. Material for sequencing was PBMCs. The receptors come from a woman younger than 35 in good health and CMV-seronegative.

As to this clone: Additional DNA sequences in this sample encode the identical CDR3. The V and J genes are TRBV30 and TRBJ2-3; D gene uncertain. V dropped 0 bases and J dropped 5 bases, with 3 bases sitting between them. The V gene's germline CDR1 is GTSNPN and CDR2 SVGIG (reference sequence). The CDR3 sequence is 11 residues long. CDR3 in amino acids: CAWSVLDTQYF. CDR3 DNA: TGTGCCTGGAGTGTACTAGATACGCAGTATTTT.

This chain joins TRBV29-1 and TRBJ1-2; a possible D gene is TRBD1 (6 bases). The germline gives CDR1 SQVTM, CDR2 ANQGSEA. This CDR3 is 15 amino acids long. Trimming took 0 bases from V and 4 from J, leaving 15 bases between them. CDR3 amino acids: CSVEDPWGRGYGYTF. CDR3 nucleotides: TGCAGCGTTGAAGACCCCTGGGGGCGCGGCTATGGCTACACCTTC.

Written as DNA, the CDR3 is TGTGCCAGCAGCGTAGCAGGGGGCCCGGGACGTTCTTACAATGAGCAGTTCTTC. Protein sequence: CASSVAGGPGRSYNEQFF. V gene TRBV9 combines with J gene TRBJ2-1, with 8 bases identical to TRBD1. CDR1 is SGDLS and CDR2 is YYNGEE in the germline V gene. V shed 0 bases and J 4 bases; nucleotides not matched to a gene: 12. The CDR3 consists of 18 residues. Looking up the rest from reference TRBV9 and TRBJ2-1 gives the full variable domain: DSGVTQTPKHLITATGQRVTLRCSPRSGDLSVYWYQQSLDQGLQFLIQYYNGEERAKGNILERFSAQQFPDLHSELNLSSLELGDSALYFCASSVAGGPGRSYNEQFFGPGTRLTVL.

The chain uses TRBV28 and TRBJ1-1, with a weak D call TRBD1 (6 bases). V was cut by 11 bases and J by 0 bases, with 13 bases left in between. Germline V gives CDR1 MDHEN, CDR2 SYDVKM. The CDR3 loop spans 13 amino acids. In DNA, the CDR3 is TGTGCCCACGGGGACAACATGAACACTGAAGCTTTCTTT. Protein: CAHGDNMNTEAFF. Supplemented by reference TRBV28 and TRBJ1-1, the full variable domain reads DVKVTQSSRYLVKRTGEKVFLECVQDMDHENMFWYRQDPGLGLRLIYFSYDVKMKEKGDIPEGYSVSREKKERFSLILESASTNQTSMYLCAHGDNMNTEAFFGQGTRLTVV.

This clone showed up just a few times. The V call is TRBV2, the J call TRBJ1-5; tentatively, D is TRBD1 (6 bases). The CDR3 extends over 15 amino acids. The germline CDR1 and CDR2 sequences are SNHLY and FYNNEI. Trimming cost V 2 bases and J 3 bases, with 11 bases left between them. In DNA form, the CDR3 reads TGTGCCAGCAGTGAACTGGGGGCGAACAATCAGCCCCAGCATTTT. Translated, it gives CASSELGANNQPQHF.

The chain carries TRBV4-2 and TRBJ1-2; tentatively, D is TRBD1 (5 bases). In germline, CDR1 is LGHNA, CDR2 YNFKEQ. The CDR3 covers 15 residues. The V end lost 0 bases, the J end lost 4 bases, and 12 bases lay between the germline ends. The CDR3 sequence is CASSQDSGVGYGYTF. The CDR3 region has the DNA TGTGCCAGCAGCCAAGATTCGGGGGTAGGCTATGGCTACACCTTC.

The V gene is TRBV2, the J gene TRBJ1-2, with D unclear. CDR3 size: 14 residues. V was pared by 1 base and J by 5 bases, with 11 bases between. Germline V gene sequence: CDR1 SNHLY, CDR2 FYNNEI. CDR3: CASSEGQDRYGYTF. CDR3 nucleotide sequence: TGTGCCAGCAGTGAAGGGCAGGATCGGTATGGCTACACCTTC. Together with reference TRBV2 and TRBJ1-2, the CDR3 gives the full variable domain: EPEVTQTPSHQVTQMGQEVILRCVPISNHLYFYWYRQILGQKVEFLVSFYNNEISEKSEIFDDQFSVERPDGSNFTLKIRSTKLEDSAMYFCASSEGQDRYGYTFGSGTRLTVV.

The rearrangement uses TRBV27 and TRBJ2-7; 9 nucleotides align to TRBD2. J lost 6 bases, V lost 4 bases, and 10 bases had no gene match. Germline V CDR1 and CDR2: MNHEY, SMNVEV (reference sequence). The CDR3 runs 15 residues. CDR3 region: CASSYRITSGSEQYF. CDR3 sequence (DNA): TGTGCCAGCAGTTACAGGATTACTAGCGGGTCCGAGCAGTACTTC.

This clone showed up just once. The rearrangement uses TRBV5-1 and TRBJ1-2; 8 nucleotides align to TRBD1. J gave up 4 bases and V 4 bases, and 9 bases lay outside the gene matches. From germline, CDR1 is SGHRS and CDR2 YFSETQ. The CDR3 spans 15 residues. Here the CDR3 reads CASSPGQAPVYGYTF. In DNA form, the CDR3 reads TGCGCCAGCAGCCCGGGACAGGCGCCCGTCTATGGCTACACCTTC.

The DNA of the CDR3 is TGCGCCAGCAGCCGGGGACTAGCGGGCACCGGGGAGCTGTTTTTT. This encodes CASSRGLAGTGELFF. J is TRBJ2-2 and V is TRBV5-1, with TRBD2 identical over 12 bases. The V gene end was trimmed by 4 bases and the J gene end by 4 bases; junction bases not matched to a gene: 2. CDR1 is SGHRS, CDR2 YFSETQ, per germline. The CDR3 sequence is 15 residues long.

The rearrangement links TRBV13 to TRBJ2-7, with 7 bases aligning to TRBD2. The junction had 5 bases not matched to a gene; V was cut back by 10 bases and J by 2 bases. The germline gives CDR1 PRHDT, CDR2 FYEKMQ (reference sequence). The CDR3 is 12 residues long. This CDR3 is CATSGVPYEQYF. The DNA for the CDR3 is TGTGCCACGAGCGGGGTCCCCTACGAGCAGTACTTC.

CDR3 sequence: CASSFYGSYNEQFF. Written as DNA, the CDR3 is TGTGCCAGCAGTTTTTACGGGTCCTACAATGAGCAGTTCTTC. The genes are TRBV25-1 and TRBJ2-1; D is undetermined. CDR1 MGHDK and CDR2 SYGVNS come from the germline V gene. V was pared by 5 bases and J by 1 base, with 9 bases between. The CDR3 consists of 14 residues.

The sample holds a few counts of this clone. The chain is built from TRBV4-2 and TRBJ2-2; weak D call: TRBD2 (6 bases). The ends were cut back, 4 bases at V and 3 bases at J, with 12 bases in the middle. CDR1 LGHNA and CDR2 YNFKEQ come from the germline V gene. The CDR3 is made up of 15 amino acids. CDR3 nucleotides: TGTGCCAGCAGCCTCGGGACTGCCGACACCGGGGAGCTGTTTTTT. It is translated as CASSLGTADTGELFF.

The chain carries TRBV25-1 and TRBJ1-1, with TRBD1 matching 7 bases. CDR3 size: 11 residues. V gave up 10 bases and J gave up 8 bases; unmatched junction bases: 7. Germline CDR1 and CDR2: MGHDK and SYGVNS. In DNA form, the CDR3 reads TGTGCCACGTGGACAGGTCTAGAAGCTTTCTTT. Its protein is CATWTGLEAFF.

This chain connects TRBV30 to TRBJ2-6; D is ambiguous. CDR3 length: 13 amino acids. Germline CDR1 and CDR2: GTSNPN and SVGIG (reference sequence). The ends were cut back, 4 bases at V and 1 base at J, with 5 bases in the middle. Here the CDR3 DNA reads TGTGCCTGGATACTATCTGGGGCCAACGTCCTGACTTTC. This gives the protein CAWILSGANVLTF.

This chain joins TRBV6-1 and TRBJ2-7; possible D gene TRBD1, 7 bases. The CDR3 runs to 13 residues. The ends were cut back, 5 bases at V and 3 bases at J, with 11 bases in the middle. The germline gives CDR1 MNHNS, CDR2 SASEGT. The CDR3 spells CASSTRDSYEQYF. DNA for the CDR3: TGTGCCAGCAGTACGCGGGACAGCTACGAGCAGTACTTC.

The V and J genes are TRBV29-1 and TRBJ1-1, with no clear D. Germline V gives CDR1 SQVTM, CDR2 ANQGSEA. The CDR3 covers 12 residues. The V end was cut by 4 bases, the J end by 1 base, with 7 bases between. In DNA, the CDR3 is TGCAGCGTTGCCCGGGGGAACACTGAAGCTTTCTTT. As protein: CSVARGNTEAFF.

The V and J genes are TRBV4-1 and TRBJ1-5; no firm D call. The CDR3 is 17 amino acids. CDR1 and CDR2 from the germline V gene are MGHRA and YSYEKL. The germline V and J ends were trimmed by 0 bases and 1 base, with 13 bases remaining between them. The CDR3 DNA sequence: TGCGCCAGCAGCCAAGATACGGGGTTCTGGAGCAATCAGCCCCAGCATTTT. Protein sequence: CASSQDTGFWSNQPQHF.

The V gene is TRBV28, the J gene TRBJ2-7, with a possible D match to TRBD2 (6 bases). V was cut by 6 bases and J by 4 bases, with 25 bases left in between. The CDR3 has 17 residues. Germline assignment: CDR1 MDHEN and CDR2 SYDVKM. CDR3 in DNA: TGTGCCAGCAGCCCTCTCAATAACATGGAGGGTATGTACGAGCAGTACTTC. It is translated as CASSPLNNMEGMYEQYF.

The rearrangement uses TRBV6-5 and TRBJ1-1; tentatively, D is TRBD1 (6 bases). This CDR3 is 15 amino acids long. Germline lookup yields CDR1 MNHEY and CDR2 SVGAGI. Deletions cut 0 bases from V and 1 base from J, with 9 bases between. Written as DNA, the CDR3 is TGTGCCAGCAGTTACTCGGGACATCAGAACACTGAAGCTTTCTTT. Translating gives CASSYSGHQNTEAFF.

As concerns this clone: Additional DNA sequences in this sample encode the identical CDR3. The chain has TRBV2 and TRBJ2-1; 10 positions agree with TRBD1. The germline CDR1 and CDR2 sequences are SNHLY and FYNNEI. The CDR3 spans 15 residues. V lost 1 base to trimming and J lost 4 bases; unmatched junction nucleotides: 1. The chain's CDR3 is CASSEGQGAYNEQFF. The CDR3 DNA is TGTGCCAGCAGTGAAGGACAGGGGGCGTACAATGAGCAGTTCTTC.

In DNA form, the CDR3 reads TGTGCCAGCAGCTCGACTAGCGGCCTTTCCTACAATGAGCAGTTCTTC. Its translation: CASSSTSGLSYNEQFF. This chain joins TRBV5-5 and TRBJ2-1, with TRBD2 identical over 9 bases. The germline V gene encodes CDR1 SGHKS and CDR2 YYEKEE (reference sequence). Trimming took 3 bases from V and 1 from J; bases not matched to a gene: 5. The CDR3 loop spans 16 amino acids. The whole variable domain, filled in from reference TRBV5-5 and TRBJ2-1, reads DAGVTQSPTHLIKTRGQQVTLRCSPISGHKSVSWYQQVLGQGPQFIFQYYEKEERGRGNFPDRFSARQFPNYSSELNVNALLLGDSALYLCASSSTSGLSYNEQFFGPGTRLTVL.

The rearrangement uses TRBV28 and TRBJ1-5; D is undetermined. Trimming shortened V by 6 bases and J by 0 bases, and 9 bases separated the two germline ends. The germline gives CDR1 MDHEN, CDR2 SYDVKM. The length of the CDR3 is 14 residues. CDR3 region: CASRGGHSNQPQHF. DNA of the CDR3: TGTGCCAGCAGGGGTGGGCATAGCAATCAGCCCCAGCATTTT.

The chain couples TRBV28 to TRBJ1-1; perhaps TRBD1 as D (6 bases). Germline V CDR1 and CDR2: MDHEN, SYDVKM. The CDR3 covers 13 residues. Deletions cut 2 bases from V and 4 bases from J, with 8 bases between. The CDR3 here is CASSLRGATEAFF. The DNA of the CDR3 is TGTGCCAGCAGTTTACGGGGGGCCACTGAAGCTTTCTTT.

This clone was seen once. CDR3 nucleotides: TGTGCCAGCAGTGACAGGGGCATCGGTAATTCACCCCTCCACTTT. Its protein is CASSDRGIGNSPLHF. The chain recombines TRBV6-4 with TRBJ1-6; D may be TRBD1 (5 bases). This CDR3 spans 15 amino acids. The V gene's germline CDR1 is MRHNA and CDR2 SNTAGT. Trimming took off 2 bases at V and 6 bases at J, with 11 bases between the two ends.

The gene calls are TRBV9 and TRBJ2-7; 14 bases align to TRBD2. The CDR3 sequence is 17 residues long. Germline CDR1 and CDR2: SGDLS and YYNGEE. V was clipped by 2 bases and J by 5 bases; unmatched bases: 9. The CDR3 DNA follows: TGTGCCAGCAGCGTCTCCCCCGCGGGACTAGCGGGGGACGAGCAGTACTTC. Protein: CASSVSPAGLAGDEQYF. Full variable domain (outside the CDR3, taken from reference TRBV9 and TRBJ2-7): DSGVTQTPKHLITATGQRVTLRCSPRSGDLSVYWYQQSLDQGLQFLIQYYNGEERAKGNILERFSAQQFPDLHSELNLSSLELGDSALYFCASSVSPAGLAGDEQYFGPGTRLTVT.

The chain combines TRBV2 with TRBJ1-4; no firm D call. Germline CDR1 SNHLY, CDR2 FYNNEI. This CDR3 spans 15 amino acids. V lost 6 bases to trimming and J lost 8 bases, with 19 bases between them. The CDR3 is CASSRSRASGEKLFF. Here the CDR3 DNA reads TGTGCCAGCAGCCGCAGTCGGGCGAGCGGAGAAAAACTGTTTTTT.

This clone was seen only once. The CDR3 nucleotides are TGCGCCAGCAGCCCCCAGGAAAACACTGAAGCTTTCTTT. Translating gives CASSPQENTEAFF. The genes are TRBV4-1 and TRBJ1-1; D ambiguous. Germline CDR1 is MGHRA and CDR2 is YSYEKL. Trimming left V 4 bases short and J 2 bases short, with 8 bases between. The CDR3 runs 13 residues.

The chain combines TRBV5-4 with TRBJ2-1; 11 positions agree with TRBD2. V lost 5 bases, J lost 3 bases, and 16 bases stayed unmatched. In germline, CDR1 is SGHNT, CDR2 YYREEE (reference sequence). The CDR3 is 19 amino acids. The CDR3 loop reads CASRPGLAGRGPNYNEQFF. As DNA, the CDR3 is TGTGCCAGCAGGCCCGGACTAGCGGGTCGAGGACCAAACTACAATGAGCAGTTCTTC.

The sample holds one count of this clone. The CDR3 protein is CASSQGTASYNEQFF. The CDR3 DNA sequence: TGTGCCAGCAGCCAGGGGACAGCGTCCTACAATGAGCAGTTCTTC. This chain joins TRBV5-4 and TRBJ2-1; 7 bases match TRBD1. V was clipped by 4 bases and J by 1 base; unmatched bases: 5. The CDR3 contains 15 residues. CDR1 SGHNT and CDR2 YYREEE come from the germline V gene (reference sequence).